A single sample gave rise to the 3 T cell receptor beta chains below, sequenced in a study of T-cell memory formation after mild COVID-19. TCRdb recomputed calls from the 5' RACE reads with MiXCR, one row per CDR3 protein. This table has about 470,000 distinct CDR3 sequences, approximately 25% appearing once. What was sequenced was PBMCs or a T cell subset sorted from them (not recorded which). Receptor source: an adult woman who had mild COVID-19 (a few samples of this study predate the infection). Cell type and time point are not known.

The chain uses TRBV19 and TRBJ2-5; perhaps TRBD1 as D (7 bases). Trimming took 5 bases from V and 1 from J, leaving 11 bases between them. Looked up from germline, CDR1 is LNHDA and CDR2 is SQIVND (reference sequence). The CDR3 has 14 residues. In DNA, the CDR3 is TGTGCCAGTAGTGCGGGACAGATCCAAGAGACCCAGTACTTC. Protein: CASSAGQIQETQYF.

In its sample, this clonotype was seen a few times. The rearrangement uses TRBV7-9 and TRBJ2-1; 7 bases are shared with TRBD2. CDR3 length: 14 residues. Unmatched junction bases numbered 8, after V lost 2 bases and J lost 10 bases. Per the germline V gene, CDR1 is SEHNR and CDR2 is FQNEAQ (reference sequence). The CDR3 coding sequence is TGTGCCAGCAGCTTACCGCCCACCGGGGGGGAGCAGTTCTTC. It codes for CASSLPPTGGEQFF.

This clonotype has a handful of counts. This rearrangement joins TRBV7-9 to TRBJ2-5, with 7 bases that match TRBD2. V lost 5 bases, J lost 5 bases, and 5 bases stayed unmatched. This CDR3 spans 13 amino acids. CDR1 and CDR2 (germline): SEHNR, FQNEAQ (reference sequence). For the CDR3, the DNA is TGTGCCAGCAGCGCAGCGGGGTCGGAGACCCAGTACTTC. Protein product: CASSAAGSETQYF.